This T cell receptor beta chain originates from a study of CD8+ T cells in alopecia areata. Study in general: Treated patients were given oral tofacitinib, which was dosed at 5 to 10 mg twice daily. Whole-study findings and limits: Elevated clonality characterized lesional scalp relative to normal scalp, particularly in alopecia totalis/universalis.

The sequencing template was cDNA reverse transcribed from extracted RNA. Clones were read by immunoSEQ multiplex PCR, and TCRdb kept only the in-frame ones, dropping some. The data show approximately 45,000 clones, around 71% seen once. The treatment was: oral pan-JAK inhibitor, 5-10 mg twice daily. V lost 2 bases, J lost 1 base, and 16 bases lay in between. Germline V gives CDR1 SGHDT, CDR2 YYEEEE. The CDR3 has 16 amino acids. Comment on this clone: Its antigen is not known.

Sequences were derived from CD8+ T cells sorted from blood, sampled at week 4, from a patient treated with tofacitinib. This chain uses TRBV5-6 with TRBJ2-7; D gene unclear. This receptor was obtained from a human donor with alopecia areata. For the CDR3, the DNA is TGTGCCAGCAGCTTTGGTCCGATGACGGATTCCTACGAGCAGTACTTC. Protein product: CASSFGPMTDSYEQYF.